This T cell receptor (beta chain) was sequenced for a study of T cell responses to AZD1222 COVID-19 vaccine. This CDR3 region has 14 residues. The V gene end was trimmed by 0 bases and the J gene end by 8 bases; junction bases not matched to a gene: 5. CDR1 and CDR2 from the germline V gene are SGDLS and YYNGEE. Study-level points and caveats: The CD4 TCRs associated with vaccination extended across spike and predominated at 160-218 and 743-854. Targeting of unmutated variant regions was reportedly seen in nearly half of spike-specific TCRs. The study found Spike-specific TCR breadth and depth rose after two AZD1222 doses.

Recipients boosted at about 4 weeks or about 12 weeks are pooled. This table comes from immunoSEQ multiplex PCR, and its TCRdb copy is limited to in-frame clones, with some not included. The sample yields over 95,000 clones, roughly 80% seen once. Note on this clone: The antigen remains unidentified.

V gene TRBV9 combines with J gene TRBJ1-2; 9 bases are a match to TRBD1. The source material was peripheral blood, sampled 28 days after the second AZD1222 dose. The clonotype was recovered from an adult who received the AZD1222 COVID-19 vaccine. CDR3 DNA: TGTGCCAGCAGCGTAGCGACAGGGGGTGGCGGCTACACCTTC. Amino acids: CASSVATGGGGYTF.